This T cell receptor (beta chain) was documented in a study of technical replicates of blood from a few donors. Method: immunoSEQ multiplex PCR; TCRdb's copy keeps in-frame clones and lacks some. In the table there are just over 70,000 clones, around 96% of which are singletons. CDR1 is MNHNS, CDR2 SASEGT, per germline. The CDR3 has 15 residues. Trimming left V 6 bases short and J 0 bases short, with 15 bases between. The sequence derives from a human donor in good health. Sequencing input: T cells isolated from PBMCs. This chain links TRBV6-1 with TRBJ2-7; TRBD1 is a possible D gene (6 bases). CDR3 bases: TGTGCCAGCAGGCAGGGACAAATGAGCTCCTACGAGCAGTACTTC. Translation: CASRQGQMSSYEQYF.